Sequencing of this T cell receptor (beta chain) was carried out in a study of identical twins. Points from the study as a whole: Whereas memory repertoires showed no such difference, abundant cord blood beta clonotypes carried fewer insertions.

One entry per CDR3 protein, called by TCRdb with MiXCR from the 5' RACE reads. The sample contains some 790,000 distinct CDR3 sequences, 18% of which appear only once. As for this clonotype: Its target is unknown.

CDR3 length: 14 amino acids. Per germline, CDR1 SGHRS and CDR2 YFSETQ. The ends lost 2 bases at V and 5 bases at J; junction bases unmatched: 4. These records were also assigned to another study, of T cells expressing NK-cell markers. That work contributes: Beta-chain profiling covered CD3+CD56+NKG2C+, CD3+CD56+NKG2C- and CD3+CD56-NKG2C+ sorted subsets. The use of an anti-gamma-delta TCR antibody, which was added in several experiments, restricted sorting to T cells expressing alpha-beta TCR.

This chain joins TRBV5-1 and TRBJ2-3; 8 bases agree with TRBD1. The sequence derives from a woman aged 18-35 years in good health. Material: PBMCs. The chain's CDR3 is CASSFGQGEDTQYF. CDR3 nucleotide sequence: TGCGCCAGCAGCTTCGGACAGGGTGAAGATACGCAGTATTTT.